A selection of T cell receptor beta chains follows, all from one sample in a study of T cell responses to AZD1222 COVID-19 vaccine. The table came from immunoSEQ multiplex PCR; TCRdb's copy has only in-frame clones and leaves some out. This sample yields some 150,000 clones, of which more than 70% are seen a single time; about 3% belongs to the top ten. This specimen consisted of peripheral blood, obtained 28 days after the second AZD1222 dose. All receptors derive from an adult who received the AZD1222 COVID-19 vaccine. The conserved cysteine and the conserved F or W are not part of the CDR3 here. The D gene is left open where the match is weak.

J: TRBJ1-1; V: TRBV28; D: .; CDR3: ASRIPGGFEAF
J: TRBJ1-1; V: TRBV18; D: TRBD1; CDR3: ASSADRLNTEAF
J: TRBJ1-1; V: TRBV19; D: .; CDR3: ASSRTQSNTEAF
J: TRBJ2-1; V: TRBV5-1; D: .; CDR3: ASCLGLFYNEQF
J: TRBJ2-7; V: TRBV3-1/TRBV3-2; D: .; CDR3: ASSPSNGYEQY
J: TRBJ2-7; V: TRBV12-3/TRBV12-4; D: TRBD1; CDR3: ASSGQGIEQY
J: TRBJ1-5; V: TRBV4-2; D: .; CDR3: ASSQDPGLSNQPQH
J: TRBJ1-4; V: TRBV6-5; D: .; CDR3: ASRSPSINEKLF
J: TRBJ2-7; V: TRBV5-1; D: .; CDR3: ASSFPASGTWSYEQY
J: TRBJ2-1; V: TRBV19; D: TRBD1; CDR3: ASNNRGWNNEQF
J: TRBJ1-1; V: TRBV20-1; D: .; CDR3: SVLWGTEAF
J: TRBJ1-5; V: TRBV28; D: .; CDR3: ASSVGGSGSNQPQH
J: TRBJ1-5; V: TRBV11-3; D: .; CDR3: ASSNTSDTRD
J: TRBJ2-5; V: TRBV11-3; D: .; CDR3: ASSLGGDRETQY
J: TRBJ1-4; V: TRBV7-2; D: TRBD1; CDR3: ASSGQGNEKLF
J: TRBJ1-1; V: TRBV12-3/TRBV12-4; D: .; CDR3: ASSFVGTEAF
J: TRBJ1-2; V: TRBV28; D: .; CDR3: ASKGPNYGYT
J: TRBJ1-2; V: TRBV27; D: .; CDR3: ASSFSGTYGYT
J: TRBJ1-1; V: TRBV11-2; D: TRBD1; CDR3: ASSLGTASPDTEAF
J: TRBJ2-2; V: TRBV12-3/TRBV12-4; D: .; CDR3: ASTGTTTGELF
J: TRBJ2-3; V: TRBV7-2; D: TRBD1; CDR3: ASSQGQGNTQY
J: TRBJ1-4; V: TRBV30; D: .; CDR3: AWSPRAGGEKLF
J: TRBJ1-2; V: TRBV6-5; D: TRBD1; CDR3: ASSWGRDRGYGYT
J: TRBJ2-1; V: TRBV9; D: TRBD2; CDR3: ASSVGRGAYNEQF
J: TRBJ2-1; V: TRBV19; D: .; CDR3: ASSIAGRAYNEQF
J: TRBJ1-2; V: TRBV6-4; D: .; CDR3: ASSARDGNYGYT
J: TRBJ1-1; V: TRBV5-1; D: .; CDR3: ASSPDLGGSGEAF
J: TRBJ1-5; V: TRBV7-6; D: .; CDR3: ASSLASENNQPQH
J: TRBJ2-1; V: TRBV11-2; D: .; CDR3: ASSQITGSYNEQF
J: TRBJ2-7; V: TRBV18; D: .; CDR3: ASSMGQTEQY
J: TRBJ2-7; V: TRBV28; D: .; CDR3: ASSLWTGEQY
J: TRBJ1-1; V: TRBV2; D: .; CDR3: ASTVQNTEAF
J: TRBJ1-1; V: TRBV6-1; D: .; CDR3: ASSEAWAGAVTEAF
J: TRBJ2-1; V: TRBV5-1; D: .; CDR3: ASRKDGTSDNEQF